This entry lists 7 T cell receptor beta chains sequenced from one sample in a study of T cell responses to AZD1222 COVID-19 vaccine. Produced via immunoSEQ multiplex PCR; TCRdb's table is partial and in-frame only. Of around 78,000 clones in the sample, around 90% were seen once. This specimen was peripheral blood, taken on day 0 of AZD1222 vaccination. The receptors derive from an adult in good health.

This chain connects TRBV29-1 to TRBJ2-1; no firm D call. The V end was cut by 2 bases, the J end by 4 bases, with 6 bases between. The CDR3 runs 12 residues. Germline V gene sequence: CDR1 SQVTM, CDR2 ANQGSEA. CDR3 protein: CSVEYDYNEQFF. The CDR3 DNA sequence: TGCAGCGTTGAATACGATTACAATGAGCAGTTCTTC.

The chain employs TRBV6-2 or TRBV6-3 and TRBJ1-1; TRBD1 aligns across 9 bases. The CDR3 totals 13 residues. V trimming: 3 bases; J trimming: 6 bases; junction bases outside the gene matches: 2. Germline values: CDR1 MNHEY, CDR2 SVGEGT. CDR3 residues: CASSYDRGAEAFF. CDR3 nucleotide sequence: TGTGCCAGCAGTTATGACAGGGGGGCTGAAGCTTTCTTT.

The chain links TRBV6-2 or TRBV6-3 to TRBJ2-7; no firm D call. V was cut by 2 bases and J by 3 bases, with 8 bases left in between. CDR1 is MNHEY, CDR2 SVGEGT, per germline. This CDR3 has 13 amino acids. CDR3 in amino acids: CASSYRSIYEQYF. The CDR3, as DNA: TGTGCCAGCAGTTACAGGTCTATCTACGAGCAGTACTTC.

V gene TRBV5-4 combines with J gene TRBJ1-2, with a weak D call TRBD1 (6 bases). CDR1 and CDR2 from the germline V gene are SGHNT and YYREEE (reference sequence). CDR3 length: 14 residues. Trimming took off 4 bases at V and 6 bases at J, with 16 bases between the two ends. This CDR3 reads CASSRTGTRNGYTF. The DNA of the CDR3 is TGTGCCAGCAGCCGTACCGGGACAAGGAATGGCTACACCTTC.

The chain couples TRBV7-8 to TRBJ1-1; TRBD1 matches at 8 bases. J was trimmed by 1 base and V by 2 bases; bases with no gene match: 9. Per the germline V gene, CDR1 is SGHVS and CDR2 is FQNEAQ. The CDR3 runs 17 residues. The CDR3: CASSLWTGLSKNTEAFF. The CDR3 DNA is TGTGCCAGCAGCTTATGGACAGGGTTATCGAAGAACACTGAAGCTTTCTTT.

The chain carries TRBV6-5 and TRBJ1-1, with D possibly TRBD1 on 5 matching bases. The V gene lost 2 bases and the J gene lost 5 bases, with 15 bases spanning the gap. In germline, CDR1 is MNHEY, CDR2 SVGAGI. This CDR3 is 15 amino acids long. The CDR3 spells CASSYAHGADTEAFF. The CDR3 nucleotides read TGTGCCAGCAGTTACGCCCATGGGGCGGATACTGAAGCTTTCTTT.

This clone was counted a few times. V usage is TRBV7-3 and J usage is TRBJ1-1; perhaps TRBD1 as D (5 bases). CDR1 SGHTA and CDR2 FQGTGA come from the germline V gene. V dropped 4 bases and J dropped 5 bases, with 8 bases sitting between them. This CDR3 has 12 amino acids. The CDR3 protein is CASSSRGTEAFF. The CDR3, as DNA: TGTGCCAGCAGCTCGCGGGGGACTGAAGCTTTCTTT. Based on the CDR3 plus reference TRBV7-3 and TRBJ1-1, the full variable domain is GAGVSQTPSNKVTEKGKYVELRCDPISGHTALYWYRQSLGQGPEFLIYFQGTGAADDSGLPNDRFFAVRPEGSVSTLKIQRTERGDSAVYLCASSSRGTEAFFGQGTRLTVV.